Included here is one T cell receptor beta chain sequence, with context. The data derive from a study of blood T cell repertoires in COVID-19. Study context: T cells, B-cell-depleted T cells, or PBMCs provided the cDNA or gDNA that served as material.

Profiled with immunoSEQ multiplex PCR; TCRdb holds only in-frame clones, not every one. The data hold a few hundred thousand clones, with 88% observed a single time. Germline V gene data show CDR1 as DFQATT and CDR2 as SNEGSKA (reference sequence). The CDR3 extends over 14 amino acids. With V trimmed by 3 bases and J by 3 bases, 5 bases remained unmatched. V and J are TRBV20-1 and TRBJ2-7; 10 bases map to TRBD1. The receptor was isolated from a woman aged 45-60 years with COVID-19, enrolled during active disease. Sequenced sample: peripheral blood. The CDR3, as DNA: TGCAGTGCTAGTACGGGACAGGGGAACTACGAGCAGTACTTC. Translating it yields CSASTGQGNYEQYF.